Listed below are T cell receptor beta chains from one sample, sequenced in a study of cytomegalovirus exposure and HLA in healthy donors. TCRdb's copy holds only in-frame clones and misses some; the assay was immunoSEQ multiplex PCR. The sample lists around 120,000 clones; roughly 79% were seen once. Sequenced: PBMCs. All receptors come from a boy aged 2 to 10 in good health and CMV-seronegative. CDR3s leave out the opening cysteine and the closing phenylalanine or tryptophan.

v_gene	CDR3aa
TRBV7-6	ASSLAEGDEQY
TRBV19	ASSIGTSGLF
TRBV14	ASSQDIEMRTDTQY
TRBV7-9	ASSPRLAGGLYNEQF
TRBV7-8	ASSFLRGGSNQPQH
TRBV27	ASSSQTGANTEAF
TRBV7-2	ASSLVGSRATDTQY
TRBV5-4	ASSFGGQDDQPQH
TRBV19	ATRRASAPVRDTQY
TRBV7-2	ASSLSRGRGYYEQY
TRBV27	ASSSRTGGEHQETQY
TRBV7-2	ASSLQRGPGNTIY
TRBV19	ASSLKHQTGGGFGYT
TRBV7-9	ASSSAPGAPGKLF
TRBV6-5	ASSYFDNSGANVLT
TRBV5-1	ASSLGLGNEQF
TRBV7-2	ASSQLAGGPRNEQF
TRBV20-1	SAGPGDGYT
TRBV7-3	ASSLSRVSDTQY
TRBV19	ASSWGGSYGYT
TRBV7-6	ASTPYQETQY
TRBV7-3	ASSPLGSGELF
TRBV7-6	ASSLVPLNQPQH
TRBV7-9	ASSTLPLSGRADYYGYT
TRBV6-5	ASSSTPFSPYGYT
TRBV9	ASSVEEASGEQF
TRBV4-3	ASSQDSGTEAF
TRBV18	ASSPSGTRSGELF
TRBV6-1	ASRQGAFGYT
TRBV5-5	ASSLRWRDGSNYGYT
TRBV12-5	ASGLSVGAGNTYNEQF
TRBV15	ATSRDLDSLSRGTH
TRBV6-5	ASSPYGGSNQPQH
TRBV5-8	ASWASGRAGPIVEQY
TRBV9	ASSPRGGSPDTQY
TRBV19	ASSMTRGQGTDTQY
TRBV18	ASLPNLGQMNTEAF
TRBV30	AWSTSSGQPQH